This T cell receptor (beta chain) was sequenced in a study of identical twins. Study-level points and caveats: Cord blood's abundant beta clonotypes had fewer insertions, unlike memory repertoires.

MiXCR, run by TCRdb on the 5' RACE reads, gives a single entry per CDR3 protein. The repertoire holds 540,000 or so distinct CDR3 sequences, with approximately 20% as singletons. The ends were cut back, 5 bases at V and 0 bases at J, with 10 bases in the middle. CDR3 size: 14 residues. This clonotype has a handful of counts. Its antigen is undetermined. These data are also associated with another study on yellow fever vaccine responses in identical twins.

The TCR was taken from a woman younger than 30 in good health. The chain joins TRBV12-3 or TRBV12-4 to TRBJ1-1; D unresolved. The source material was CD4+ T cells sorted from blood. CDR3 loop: CASSAAIMNTEAFF. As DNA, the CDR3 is TGTGCCAGCAGTGCCGCGATCATGAACACTGAAGCTTTCTTT.